This T cell receptor beta chain was retrieved from a study of T cells after yellow fever vaccination. Trimming removed 4 bases from V and 2 bases from J; junction bases left unmatched: 5. Per germline, CDR1 MNHNS and CDR2 SASEGT. The CDR3 totals 15 residues. This clonotype was seen only a few times. TCRdb itself ran the 5' RACE reads through MiXCR, one entry per CDR3 protein. Seen here are about 58,000 distinct CDR3 sequences, 7.1% observed once, and the top ten hold approximately 37%. The genes are TRBV6-1 and TRBJ1-2; TRBD1 matches 9 bases. The sequencing used CD8+ T cells sorted from PBMCs, collected on the day of the first yellow fever vaccination. This TCR was recovered from a man aged 18 to 30 who received the YFV17D yellow fever vaccine. The CDR3, as DNA: TGTGCCAGCAGTGGTGGGACAGGGAAGAACTATGGCTACACCTTC. As protein: CASSGGTGKNYGYTF.